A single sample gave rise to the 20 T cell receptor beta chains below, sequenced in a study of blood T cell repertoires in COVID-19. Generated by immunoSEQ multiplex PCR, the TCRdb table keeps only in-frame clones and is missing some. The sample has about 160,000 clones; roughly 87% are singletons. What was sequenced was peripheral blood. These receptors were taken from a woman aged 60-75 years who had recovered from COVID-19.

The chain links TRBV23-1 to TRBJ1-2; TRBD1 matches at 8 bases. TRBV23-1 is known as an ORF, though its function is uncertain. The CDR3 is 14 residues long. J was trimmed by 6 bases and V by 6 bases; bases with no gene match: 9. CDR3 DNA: TGCGCCAGCAGCCAGGACAGGGTAAAGGATGGCTACACCTTC. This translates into CASSQDRVKDGYTF.

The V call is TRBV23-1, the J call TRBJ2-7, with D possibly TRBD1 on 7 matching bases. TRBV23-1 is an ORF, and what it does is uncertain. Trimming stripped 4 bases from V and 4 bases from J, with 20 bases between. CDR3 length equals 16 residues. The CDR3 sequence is CASSRSRRDSSYEQYF. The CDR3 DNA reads TGCGCCAGCAGTCGTTCTCGGCGGGACAGTTCTTACGAGCAGTACTTC.

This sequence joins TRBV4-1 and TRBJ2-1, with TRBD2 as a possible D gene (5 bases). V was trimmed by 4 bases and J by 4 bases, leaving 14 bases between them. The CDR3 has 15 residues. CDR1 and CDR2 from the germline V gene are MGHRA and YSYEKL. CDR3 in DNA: TGCGCCAGCAGCCTTTTGGGGAGTTGGTACAATGAGCAGTTCTTC. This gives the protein CASSLLGSWYNEQFF.

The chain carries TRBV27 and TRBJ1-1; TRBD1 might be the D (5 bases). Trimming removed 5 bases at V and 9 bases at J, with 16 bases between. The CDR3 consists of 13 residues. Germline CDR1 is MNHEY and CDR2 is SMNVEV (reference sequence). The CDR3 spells CASSPIQTEKAFF. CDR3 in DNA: TGTGCCAGCAGTCCTATACAGACAGAGAAAGCTTTCTTT.

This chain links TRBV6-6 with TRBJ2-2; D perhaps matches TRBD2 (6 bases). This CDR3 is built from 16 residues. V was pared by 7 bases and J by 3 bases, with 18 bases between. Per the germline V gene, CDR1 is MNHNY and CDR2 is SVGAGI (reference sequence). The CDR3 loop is CASMGGGGYDTGELFF. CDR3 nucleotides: TGTGCCAGCATGGGTGGCGGAGGGTACGACACCGGGGAGCTGTTTTTT.

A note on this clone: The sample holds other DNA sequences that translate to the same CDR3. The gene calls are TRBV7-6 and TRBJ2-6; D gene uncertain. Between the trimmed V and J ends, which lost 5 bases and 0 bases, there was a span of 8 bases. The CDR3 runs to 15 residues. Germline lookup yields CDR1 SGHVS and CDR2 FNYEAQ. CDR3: CASSPVPSGANVLTF. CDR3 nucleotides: TGTGCCAGCAGCCCCGTTCCCTCTGGGGCCAACGTCCTGACTTTC.

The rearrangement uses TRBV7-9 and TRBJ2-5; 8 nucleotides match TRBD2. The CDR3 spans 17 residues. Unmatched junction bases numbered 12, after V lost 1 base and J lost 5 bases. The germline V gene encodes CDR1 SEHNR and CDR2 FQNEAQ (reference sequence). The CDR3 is CASSLVPGGGNKETQYF. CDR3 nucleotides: TGTGCCAGCAGCTTAGTCCCCGGGGGGGGAAACAAGGAGACCCAGTACTTC.

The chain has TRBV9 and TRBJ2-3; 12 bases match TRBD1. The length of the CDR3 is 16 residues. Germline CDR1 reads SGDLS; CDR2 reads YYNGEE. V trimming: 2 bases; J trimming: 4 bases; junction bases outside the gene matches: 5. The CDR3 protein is CASSVTGTGGADTQYF. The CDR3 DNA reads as TGTGCCAGCAGCGTTACCGGGACAGGGGGCGCAGATACGCAGTATTTT.

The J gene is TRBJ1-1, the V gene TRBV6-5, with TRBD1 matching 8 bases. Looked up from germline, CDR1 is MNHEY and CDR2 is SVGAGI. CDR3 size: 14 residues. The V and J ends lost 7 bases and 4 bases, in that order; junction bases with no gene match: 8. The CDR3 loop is CASTPDRGGTEAFF. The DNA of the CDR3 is TGTGCCAGCACCCCCGACAGGGGTGGCACTGAAGCTTTCTTT.

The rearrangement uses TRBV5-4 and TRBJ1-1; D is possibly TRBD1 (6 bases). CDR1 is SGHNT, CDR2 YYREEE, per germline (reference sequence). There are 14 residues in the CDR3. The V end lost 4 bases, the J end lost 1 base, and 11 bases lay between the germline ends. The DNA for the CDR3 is TGTGCCAGCAGCAGTAGACAGGAGAACACTGAAGCTTTCTTT. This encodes CASSSRQENTEAFF.

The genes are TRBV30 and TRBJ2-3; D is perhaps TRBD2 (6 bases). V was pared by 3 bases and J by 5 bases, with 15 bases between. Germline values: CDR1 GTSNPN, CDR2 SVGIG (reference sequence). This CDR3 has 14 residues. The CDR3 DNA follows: TGTGCCTGGAGGTGGGGCGGGGCCCTAGATACGCAGTATTTT. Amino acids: CAWRWGGALDTQYF.

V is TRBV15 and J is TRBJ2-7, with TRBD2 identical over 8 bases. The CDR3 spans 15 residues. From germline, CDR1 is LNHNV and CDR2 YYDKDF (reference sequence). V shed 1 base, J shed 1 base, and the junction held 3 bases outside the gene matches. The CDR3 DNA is TGTGCCACCAGCAGAGTGAGCGGGGGATCCTACGAGCAGTACTTC. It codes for CATSRVSGGSYEQYF.

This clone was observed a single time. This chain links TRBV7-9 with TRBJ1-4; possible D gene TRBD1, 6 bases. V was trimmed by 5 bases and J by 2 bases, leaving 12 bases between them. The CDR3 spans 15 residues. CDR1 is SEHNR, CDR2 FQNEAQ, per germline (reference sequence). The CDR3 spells CASSAHRDTNEKLFF. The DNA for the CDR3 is TGTGCCAGCAGCGCTCACAGGGATACTAATGAAAAACTGTTTTTT.

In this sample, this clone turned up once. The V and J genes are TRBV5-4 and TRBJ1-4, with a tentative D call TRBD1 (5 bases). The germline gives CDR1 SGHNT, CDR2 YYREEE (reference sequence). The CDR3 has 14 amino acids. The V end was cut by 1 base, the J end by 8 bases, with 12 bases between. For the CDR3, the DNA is TGTGCCAGCAGCTTGAGGGGTTTTACCGAAAAACTGTTTTTT. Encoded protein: CASSLRGFTEKLFF.

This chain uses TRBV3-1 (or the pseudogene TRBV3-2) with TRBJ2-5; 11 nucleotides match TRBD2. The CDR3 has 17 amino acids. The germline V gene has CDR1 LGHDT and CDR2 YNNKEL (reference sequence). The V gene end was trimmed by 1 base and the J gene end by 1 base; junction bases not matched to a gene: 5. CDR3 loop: CASSQVWLAGGQETQYF. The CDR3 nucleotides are TGTGCCAGCAGCCAAGTCTGGCTAGCGGGGGGCCAAGAGACCCAGTACTTC.

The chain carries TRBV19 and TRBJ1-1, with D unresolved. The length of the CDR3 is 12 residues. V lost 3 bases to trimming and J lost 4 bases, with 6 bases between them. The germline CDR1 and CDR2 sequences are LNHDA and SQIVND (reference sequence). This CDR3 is CASSIRFTEAFF. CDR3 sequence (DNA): TGTGCCAGTAGTATCAGGTTCACTGAAGCTTTCTTT.

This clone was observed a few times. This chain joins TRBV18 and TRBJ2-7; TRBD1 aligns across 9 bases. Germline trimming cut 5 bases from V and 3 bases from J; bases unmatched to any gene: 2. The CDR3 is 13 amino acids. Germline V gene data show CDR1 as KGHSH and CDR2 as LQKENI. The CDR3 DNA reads TGTGCCAGCTCAAAGACAGGGGGCTACGAGCAGTACTTC. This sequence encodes CASSKTGGYEQYF.

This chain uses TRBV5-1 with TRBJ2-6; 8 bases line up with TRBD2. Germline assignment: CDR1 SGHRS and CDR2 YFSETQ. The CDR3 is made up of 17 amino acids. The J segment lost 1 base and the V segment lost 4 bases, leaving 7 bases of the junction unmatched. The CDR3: CASSAKGGGSGANVLTF. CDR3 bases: TGCGCCAGCAGCGCGAAGGGCGGGGGGTCTGGGGCCAACGTCCTGACTTTC.

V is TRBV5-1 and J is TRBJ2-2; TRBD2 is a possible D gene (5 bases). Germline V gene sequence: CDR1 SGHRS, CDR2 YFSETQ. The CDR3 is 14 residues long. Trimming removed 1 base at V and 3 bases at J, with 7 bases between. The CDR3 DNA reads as TGCGCCAGCAGCTTGTCGGACTACACCGGGGAGCTGTTTTTT. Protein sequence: CASSLSDYTGELFF. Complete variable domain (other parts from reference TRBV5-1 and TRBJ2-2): KAGVTQTPRYLIKTRGQQVTLSCSPISGHRSVSWYQQTPGQGLQFLFEYFSETQRNKGNFPGRFSGRQFSNSRSEMNVSTLELGDSALYLCASSLSDYTGELFFGEGSRLTVL.

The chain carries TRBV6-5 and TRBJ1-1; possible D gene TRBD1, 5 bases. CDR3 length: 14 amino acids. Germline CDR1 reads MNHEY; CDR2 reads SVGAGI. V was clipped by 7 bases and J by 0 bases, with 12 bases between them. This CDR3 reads CASIGPGMNTEAFF. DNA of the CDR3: TGTGCCAGCATTGGCCCAGGGATGAACACTGAAGCTTTCTTT.